These 7 T cell receptor beta chains came from one sample sequenced in a study of OX40 agonist ivuxolimab in advanced cancers. Library construction relied on the immunoSEQ multiplex PCR assay. The table was pulled from immuneACCESS by TCRdb, which kept in-frame rearrangements only. Such tables lose some clones; where checked, under half of the loss comes from unresolved V genes, and the rest has no known cause. Here the sample has around 65,000 clones; almost 90% occur a single time. Of the sample, 10% falls within the top ten clones. Here the sequenced sample was CD4+ or CD8+ T cells sorted from blood, taken in a trial of the OX40 agonist ivuxolimab. The receptor source for this set is an adult with an advanced solid tumor such as melanoma, head and neck, liver or kidney cancer.

The rearrangement uses TRBV15 and TRBJ2-3, with 12 bases aligning to TRBD2. The V gene end was trimmed by 0 bases and the J gene end by 6 bases; junction bases not matched to a gene: 4. The CDR3 extends over 16 amino acids. Germline-derived CDR1 and CDR2 are LNHNV and YYDKDF (reference sequence). The CDR3 nucleotides are TGTGCCACCAGCAGAGAACTAGCGGGAGGCGGTGATACGCAGTATTTT. This sequence encodes CATSRELAGGGDTQYF.

This rearrangement joins TRBV7-9 to TRBJ2-2; TRBD1 aligns across 7 bases. The CDR3 length is 15 residues. With V trimmed by 2 bases and J by 4 bases, 4 bases remained unmatched. In germline, CDR1 is SEHNR, CDR2 FQNEAQ (reference sequence). CDR3 sequence (DNA): TGTGCCAGCAGCTTACAGGCAGGGGGCACCGGGGAGCTGTTTTTT. Its translation is CASSLQAGGTGELFF. The entire variable domain, with the rest obtained from reference TRBV7-9 and TRBJ2-2, is as follows: DTGVSQNPRHKITKRGQNVTFRCDPISEHNRLYWYRQTLGQGPEFLTYFQNEAQLEKSRLLSDRFSAERPKGSFSTLEIQRTEQGDSAMYLCASSLQAGGTGELFFGEGSRLTVL.

This chain uses TRBV18 with TRBJ2-4, with no clear D. The V and J ends lost 1 base and 7 bases respectively, with 20 bases between them. The CDR3 has 17 amino acids. Per germline, CDR1 KGHSH and CDR2 LQKENI. Written as DNA, the CDR3 is TGTGCCAGCTCACCACTGGCCGCCGTTATGATGGGGAACATTCAGTACTTC. This codes for CASSPLAAVMMGNIQYF.

The V call is TRBV10-3, the J call TRBJ2-7; D might be TRBD2 (6 bases). CDR3 size: 14 residues. The germline V and J ends were trimmed by 11 bases and 6 bases, with 23 bases remaining between them. The germline CDR1 and CDR2 sequences are ENHRY and SYGVKD. CDR3 region: CAGGPGLPGSEQYF. The CDR3 nucleotides are TGTGCCGGGGGACCGGGACTCCCTGGTAGCGAGCAGTACTTC.

The chain carries TRBV5-1 and TRBJ2-1; 10 positions agree with TRBD2. CDR1 and CDR2 from the germline V gene are SGHRS and YFSETQ. V lost 0 bases and J lost 8; bases outside the gene matches: 8. The CDR3 spans 16 residues. CDR3 protein: CASSLAPSGSVDEQFF. CDR3 bases: TGCGCCAGCAGCTTGGCCCCTAGCGGGAGTGTCGATGAGCAGTTCTTC.

This sequence joins TRBV9 and TRBJ2-5; 8 bases map to TRBD2. This CDR3 is 16 amino acids long. Germline V gives CDR1 SGDLS, CDR2 YYNGEE. With 4 bases clipped from V and 0 bases from J, the junction kept 8 bases outside the gene matches. The CDR3 region has the DNA TGTGCCAGCAGCCCCCGCCGAGCGGGAGACCAAGAGACCCAGTACTTC. This translates into CASSPRRAGDQETQYF.

The CDR3 DNA reads TGTGCCAGCAGCTCCTACACGAACACCGGGGAGCTGTTTTTT. This codes for CASSSYTNTGELFF. The chain carries TRBV7-8 and TRBJ2-2; no clear D. Germline values: CDR1 SGHVS, CDR2 FQNEAQ. V lost 4 bases to trimming and J lost 0 bases, with 6 bases between them. The CDR3 has 14 residues. Combining the CDR3 with reference TRBV7-8 and TRBJ2-2 gives the whole variable domain GAGVSQSPRYKVAKRGQDVALRCDPISGHVSLFWYQQALGQGPEFLTYFQNEAQLDKSGLPSDRFFAERPEGSVSTLKIQRTQQEDSAVYLCASSSYTNTGELFFGEGSRLTVL.